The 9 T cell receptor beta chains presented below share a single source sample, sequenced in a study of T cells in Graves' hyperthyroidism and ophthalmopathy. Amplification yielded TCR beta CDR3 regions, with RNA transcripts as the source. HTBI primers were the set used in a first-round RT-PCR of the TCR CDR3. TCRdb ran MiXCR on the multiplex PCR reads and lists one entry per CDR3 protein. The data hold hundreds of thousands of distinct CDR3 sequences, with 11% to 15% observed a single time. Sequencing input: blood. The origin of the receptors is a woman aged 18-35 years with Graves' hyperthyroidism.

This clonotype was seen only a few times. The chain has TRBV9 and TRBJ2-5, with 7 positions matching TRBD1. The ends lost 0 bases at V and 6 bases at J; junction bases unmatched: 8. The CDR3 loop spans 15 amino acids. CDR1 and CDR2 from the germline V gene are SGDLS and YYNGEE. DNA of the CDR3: TGTGCCAGCAGCGTAGGTCCCGACAGGGAGCAGACCCAGTACTTC. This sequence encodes CASSVGPDREQTQYF.

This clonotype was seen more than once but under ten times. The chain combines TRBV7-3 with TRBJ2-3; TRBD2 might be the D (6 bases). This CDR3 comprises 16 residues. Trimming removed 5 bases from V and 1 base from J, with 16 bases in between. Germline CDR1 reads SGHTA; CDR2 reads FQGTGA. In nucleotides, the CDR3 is TGTGCCAGCAGCCCCCAAGGTAGCGGAGGCACAGATACGCAGTATTTT. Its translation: CASSPQGSGGTDTQYF.

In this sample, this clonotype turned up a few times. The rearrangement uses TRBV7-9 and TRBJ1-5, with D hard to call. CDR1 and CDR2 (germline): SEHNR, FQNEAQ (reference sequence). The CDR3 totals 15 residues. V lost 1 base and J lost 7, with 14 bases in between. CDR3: CASSLEEEVPQPQHF. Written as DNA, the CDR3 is TGTGCCAGCAGCTTAGAGGAGGAGGTGCCGCAGCCCCAGCATTTT.

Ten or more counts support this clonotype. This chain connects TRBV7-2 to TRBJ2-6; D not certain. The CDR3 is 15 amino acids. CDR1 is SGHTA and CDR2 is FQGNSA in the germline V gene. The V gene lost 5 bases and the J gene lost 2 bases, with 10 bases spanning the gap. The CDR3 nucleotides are TGTGCCAGCAGCCCGATGGCCCCTGGGGCCAACGTCCTGACTTTC. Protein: CASSPMAPGANVLTF. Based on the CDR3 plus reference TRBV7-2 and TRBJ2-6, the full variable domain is GAGVSQSPSNKVTEKGKDVELRCDPISGHTALYWYRQSLGQGLEFLIYFQGNSAPDKSGLPSDRFSAERTGGSVSTLTIQRTQQEDSAVYLCASSPMAPGANVLTFGAGSRLTVL.

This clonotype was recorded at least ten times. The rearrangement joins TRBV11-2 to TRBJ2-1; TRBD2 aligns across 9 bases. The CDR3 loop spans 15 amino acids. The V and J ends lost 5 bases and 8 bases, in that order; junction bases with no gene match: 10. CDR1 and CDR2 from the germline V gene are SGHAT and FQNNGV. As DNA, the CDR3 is TGTGCCAGCAGCCTTACGGGTAGCGGGAGCGATGAGCAGTTCTTC. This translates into CASSLTGSGSDEQFF.

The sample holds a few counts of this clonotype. CDR3 loop: CASSQDSGPENYGYTF. For the CDR3, the DNA is TGTGCCAGCAGCCAAGATAGCGGCCCTGAAAACTATGGCTACACCTTC. V is TRBV3-1 and J is TRBJ1-2; D is ambiguous. Trimming pared 0 bases from V and 2 bases from J, leaving 13 bases between. The CDR3 extends over 16 amino acids. Germline CDR1 is LGHDT and CDR2 is YNNKEL (reference sequence).

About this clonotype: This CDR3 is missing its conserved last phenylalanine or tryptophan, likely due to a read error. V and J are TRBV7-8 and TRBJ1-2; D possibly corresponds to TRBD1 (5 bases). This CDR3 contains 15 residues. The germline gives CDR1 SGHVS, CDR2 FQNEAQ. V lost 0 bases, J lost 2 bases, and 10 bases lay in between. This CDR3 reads CASSLAETVNYGYTL. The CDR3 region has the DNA TGTGCCAGCAGCTTAGCGGAGACAGTGAACTATGGCTACACCCTC.

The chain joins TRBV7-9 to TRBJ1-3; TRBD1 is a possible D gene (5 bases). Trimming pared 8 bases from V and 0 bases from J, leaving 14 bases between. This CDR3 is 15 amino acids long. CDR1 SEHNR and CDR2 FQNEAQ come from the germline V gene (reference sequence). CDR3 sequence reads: CASVDPGPSGNTIYF. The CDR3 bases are TGTGCCAGCGTTGACCCGGGACCCTCTGGAAACACCATATATTTT.

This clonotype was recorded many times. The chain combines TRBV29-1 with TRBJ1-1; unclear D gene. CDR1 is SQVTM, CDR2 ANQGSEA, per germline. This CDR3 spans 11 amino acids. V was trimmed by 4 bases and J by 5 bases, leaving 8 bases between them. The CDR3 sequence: CSVGVRTEAFF. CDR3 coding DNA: TGCAGCGTTGGAGTGAGGACTGAAGCTTTCTTT.